What follows are 14 T cell receptor beta chains derived from one specimen sequenced in a study of shared clonotypes between healthy human individuals. The assay was immunoSEQ multiplex PCR, and TCRdb's table has in-frame clones only and misses some. The sample has about 2 million clones, about 95% seen once. Naive CD8 cells lacked CD45RO, underwent positive selection for CCR7 and left out terminally differentiated effector memory CD45RA+ cells. The sequenced sample was naive CD8+ T cells sorted from blood. All receptors derive from a man in his late teens or twenties in good health.

Worth noting for this clone: Distinct nucleotide sequences in the sample also encode this CDR3. This chain connects TRBV6-5 to TRBJ1-5; TRBD1 might be the D (5 bases). Trimming left V 4 bases short and J 4 bases short, with 8 bases between. This CDR3 is 13 amino acids long. Germline assignment: CDR1 MNHEY and CDR2 SVGAGI. DNA of the CDR3: TGTGCCAGCAGTTTGGGACTTAATCAGCCCCAGCATTTT. Protein product: CASSLGLNQPQHF.

The gene calls are TRBV4-3 and TRBJ2-1; unclear D gene. The CDR3 has 16 residues. CDR1 and CDR2 from the germline V gene are LGHNA and YSLEER. Trimming left V 7 bases short and J 0 bases short, with 16 bases between. The CDR3 nucleotides read TGCGCCAGCACAACCCATCTATTGAGCTCCTACAATGAGCAGTTCTTC. It is translated as CASTTHLLSSYNEQFF.

V gene TRBV6-1 combines with J gene TRBJ2-2; D gene uncertain. V was cut by 2 bases and J by 0 bases, with 16 bases left in between. The V gene's germline CDR1 is MNHNS and CDR2 SASEGT. The CDR3 sequence is 18 residues long. CDR3 sequence reads: CASSENTHDETNTGELFF. CDR3 nucleotides: TGTGCCAGCAGTGAAAACACACACGACGAGACGAACACCGGGGAGCTGTTTTTT.

Note on this clone: Other DNA sequences in the same sample also yield this CDR3. The genes are TRBV7-9 and TRBJ1-1; D not certain. This CDR3 is 13 amino acids long. From germline, CDR1 is SEHNR and CDR2 FQNEAQ (reference sequence). With 2 bases removed from V and 1 base from J, the gap between germline ends came to 5 bases. CDR3 residues: CASSLPGNTEAFF. The CDR3 bases are TGTGCCAGCAGCTTACCGGGGAACACTGAAGCTTTCTTT. Variable domain in full (rest from reference TRBV7-9 and TRBJ1-1): DTGVSQNPRHKITKRGQNVTFRCDPISEHNRLYWYRQTLGQGPEFLTYFQNEAQLEKSRLLSDRFSAERPKGSFSTLEIQRTEQGDSAMYLCASSLPGNTEAFFGQGTRLTVV.

V usage is TRBV7-9 and J usage is TRBJ2-2; weak D call: TRBD2 (6 bases). The CDR3 contains 15 residues. CDR1 is SEHNR and CDR2 is FQNEAQ in the germline V gene (reference sequence). Trimming pared 2 bases from V and 3 bases from J, leaving 10 bases between. This CDR3 reads CASSLTREDTGELFF. The CDR3 coding sequence is TGTGCCAGCAGCTTAACCAGGGAGGACACCGGGGAGCTGTTTTTT. The whole variable domain, remainder taken from reference TRBV7-9 and TRBJ2-2, is DTGVSQNPRHKITKRGQNVTFRCDPISEHNRLYWYRQTLGQGPEFLTYFQNEAQLEKSRLLSDRFSAERPKGSFSTLEIQRTEQGDSAMYLCASSLTREDTGELFFGEGSRLTVL.

The chain is built from TRBV12-5 and TRBJ2-7, with D maybe TRBD1 (5 bases). Trimming cost V 9 bases and J 1 base, with 10 bases left between them. Germline V gene lookup returns CDR1 LGHNT and CDR2 FRNRAP. This CDR3 comprises 12 residues. The CDR3: CASGHYSYEQYF. As DNA, the CDR3 is TGTGCTAGCGGACATTATTCCTACGAGCAGTACTTC.

The J gene is TRBJ1-5, the V gene TRBV6-5; 7 nucleotides agree with TRBD1. Germline V lookup: CDR1 MNHEY, CDR2 SVGAGI. This CDR3 spans 15 amino acids. V shed 4 bases and J 3 bases; nucleotides not matched to a gene: 6. The CDR3 loop reads CASSSVQGVNQPQHF. The CDR3 DNA sequence: TGTGCCAGCAGTTCCGTCCAGGGGGTCAATCAGCCCCAGCATTTT.

The rearrangement joins TRBV30 to TRBJ1-1; a weak D match, TRBD1 (6 bases). Trimming removed 6 bases at V and 6 bases at J, with 20 bases between. Looked up from germline, CDR1 is GTSNPN and CDR2 is SVGIG (reference sequence). The CDR3 spans 14 residues. CDR3: CACIQGPMGPEAFF. The CDR3 DNA follows: TGTGCCTGCATACAGGGACCTATGGGTCCTGAAGCTTTCTTT.

This chain uses TRBV27 with TRBJ2-3, with 7 bases fitting TRBD1. J gave up 0 bases and V 6 bases, and 9 bases lay outside the gene matches. The V gene's germline CDR1 is MNHEY and CDR2 SMNVEV (reference sequence). The length of the CDR3 is 16 residues. The CDR3 nucleotides read TGTGCCAGCAGCCCCGACAGGGAAGGGAGCACAGATACGCAGTATTTT. This translates into CASSPDREGSTDTQYF.

The V gene is TRBV11-2, the J gene TRBJ2-7; the match to TRBD2 covers 8 bases. This CDR3 is 17 amino acids long. CDR1 is SGHAT, CDR2 FQNNGV, per germline. The V gene end was trimmed by 6 bases and the J gene end by 5 bases; junction bases not matched to a gene: 18. The CDR3 here is CASSQGLALTQLDEQYF. The CDR3, as DNA: TGTGCCAGCAGTCAAGGACTAGCCCTAACCCAATTGGACGAGCAGTACTTC.

V and J are TRBV11-2 and TRBJ2-1; 8 positions match TRBD2. The CDR3 covers 16 residues. Looked up from germline, CDR1 is SGHAT and CDR2 is FQNNGV. Unmatched junction bases numbered 10, after V lost 4 bases and J lost 5 bases. The CDR3 sequence: CASSSGGDLVNNEQFF. CDR3 in DNA: TGTGCCAGCAGCTCCGGGGGGGACTTAGTAAACAATGAGCAGTTCTTC.

This sequence joins TRBV28 and TRBJ1-2; D ambiguous. There are 14 residues in the CDR3. Germline lookup yields CDR1 MDHEN and CDR2 SYDVKM. Trimming pared 2 bases from V and 4 bases from J, leaving 11 bases between. CDR3 loop: CASSLTGSVYGYTF. CDR3 nucleotide sequence: TGTGCCAGCAGTTTAACCGGGTCAGTCTATGGCTACACCTTC.

The rearrangement links TRBV11-3 to TRBJ2-4; 14 bases fit TRBD2. The CDR3 runs to 20 residues. CDR1 is SGHNT and CDR2 is YENEEA in the germline V gene. With V trimmed by 4 bases and J by 1 base, 12 bases remained unmatched. The CDR3 loop reads CASSSSPGLAGVKAKNIQYF. The CDR3 coding sequence is TGTGCCAGCAGCTCGTCACCGGGACTAGCGGGAGTGAAGGCCAAAAACATTCAGTACTTC.

Comment on this clone: Other DNA variants within this sample encode the same CDR3. The V gene is TRBV7-9, the J gene TRBJ2-7; D is perhaps TRBD2 (5 bases). Germline V gene sequence: CDR1 SEHNR, CDR2 FQNEAQ (reference sequence). The V end lost 5 bases, the J end lost 4 bases, and 9 bases lay between the germline ends. CDR3 length: 12 residues. This chain's CDR3 is CASSTDSYEQYF. The DNA for the CDR3 is TGTGCCAGCAGCACGGACTCTTACGAGCAGTACTTC.